This record concerns one TCR beta chain sequence. Its antigen is unknown. This sample is part of a study of tumor-infiltrating lymphocytes in primary liver carcinoma. About the research overall: Resection treated the patients' primary liver carcinoma. Samples returned roughly 3.65 to 7.13 million productive TCRbeta reads each. Read depth did not differ significantly between tissue types.

Starting material of 400 to 600 ng total RNA yielded TCR beta cDNA via a constant-region primer. Employing slightly modified ARM-PCR, three nested multiplex PCR rounds were run, and these gave rise to the TCR beta libraries. TCRdb reanalysed the multiplex PCR reads using MiXCR and keeps one entry per CDR3 protein. The sample yields some 190,000 distinct CDR3 sequences, 50% to 75% seen once. Blood RNA originated from unsorted whole blood, with germline DNA additionally extracted. Study-level points and caveats: Bulk unsorted material prevented CD4+ and CD8+ repertoire comparison.

This receptor was obtained from a man aged 35 to 55 with primary liver carcinoma and hepatitis B virus infection. Sequencing was carried out using peripheral blood.

The CDR3 coding sequence is TGCAGCGTTGATAAGGCACCCTCCTACAATGAGCAGTTCTTC. It translates to CSVDKAPSYNEQFF. The chain is built from TRBV29-1 and TRBJ2-1; D remains unclear. V lost 3 bases and J lost 0, with 9 bases in between. CDR1 and CDR2 from the germline V gene are SQVTM and ANQGSEA. The CDR3 loop spans 14 amino acids.